This T cell receptor (beta chain) was observed in a study of shared clonotypes between healthy human individuals (TCRdb year 2020). Regarding the research as a whole: The cohort comprised a couple of women and three men aged 18 to 49 years. Each donor's leukapheresis produced roughly between roughly 0.85 and 9.5 billion PBMCs. To increase sequencing depth and limit assay-specific biases, TCR repertoire library preparation and sequencing were carried out by different laboratories using diverse techniques. To estimate repertoire size and how much clonotype sharing occurs between individuals, the study deeply sequenced the blood TCR repertoires of about five healthy adults. What the authors observed across the whole study: Only blood was sampled, and tissue TCR repertoires likely differ from those in blood. Based on pairwise subsampling, the degree of clonotype sharing among donors was expected to be affected by sequencing depth. Because the study included only a small number of donors, the genetic and exposure-history diversity represented was limited.

The CDR3 has 16 amino acids, counting the end cysteine and phenylalanine. The retained sequence is limited to the CDR3, 48 bases, with the frame set at the first base. A distance of 12 bases separates the germline ends of V and J, which lose 2 bases and 0 bases respectively. CDR1 and CDR2 (SGHRS, YFSETQ) derive from the germline V gene. With regard to this clone: Its antigen is not yet known. Per-base qualities were not stored, and no clone one base away is much larger.

The donors were healthy, HIV-negative adults with no recently reported acute infections or vaccinations. All donors were Caucasian adults living in Nashville, Tennessee, USA. For unsorted samples, tens of millions of PBMCs were counted, and genomic DNA was extracted using the QIAamp DNA Blood Mini kit. Blood was obtained by leukapheresis, after which PBMCs were separated by Ficoll-Histopaque density gradient centrifugation and cryopreserved in liquid nitrogen vapor phase. TCR CDR3 regions were amplified from genomic DNA by multiplex PCR using the deep immunoSEQ assay. Extracted genomic DNA from each cell subset was distributed evenly across all wells of several immunoSEQ 96-well plates, and each plate was treated as a replicate. For unsorted PBMC, approximately 300 ng of genomic DNA, equivalent to roughly 30,000 T cell genomes, went into each replicate PCR. Ten immunoSEQ deep assay plates were used to sequence unsorted PBMC genomic DNA. Purified libraries were quantified with a Qubit 3.0 fluorometer, sized on a Bioanalyzer 2100, and re-quantified with the KAPA Library Quantification kit. Every immunoSEQ 96-well plate was sequenced on a separate single-read 150-cycle Illumina NextSeq 550 flow cell. The published analysis was carried out like this. Because only junctional sequences without quality scores were contained in the immunoSEQ output, filtering matching that applied to full-length reads could not be performed. Sequences were annotated with PyIR, a Python wrapper for IgBLAST v1.9, and V/J genes and CDR3 were assigned using IMGT germline references. Reads were filtered out if the reads had weak V/J assignments (E-value above 1e-6), no CDR3, stop codons, out-of-frame junctions, or ambiguous translated residues. V3J clonotypes were defined as sequences sharing an identical inferred V gene, J gene, and CDR3 amino acid sequence. Percentage overlap between repertoires was computed as shared unique clonotypes divided by the size of the smaller repertoire. Richness of each repertoire was evaluated using RTK rarefaction, the Chao1 estimator, and Recon v2.1 estimates of unobserved clonotypes. As stored in TCRdb, this immuneACCESS dataset retains in-frame rearrangements with V and J assigned. A fraction of the clones does not appear; measured against another copy, unresolved V genes explain less than half of the discrepancy, and the remainder lacks a known reason. The DNA gave D and trimming, while V, J and clone size come from that table. The sample table holds around 430,000 clones, of which roughly 83% were seen once. Over 10% of the sample is held by the ten biggest clonotypes.

Here the chain combines TRBV5-1 and TRBJ2-1; TRBD2 is a possible D gene, resting on 6 matching bases. Sequencing was done on a sample of PBMCs. This receptor was obtained from a woman aged 40 to 50 in good health. Some clones in this sample may be carry-over from other donors' samples. The sequenced DNA: TGCGCCAGCAGCTTTAGCGGTATGAGCTCCTACAATGAGCAGTTCTTC. This is translated as CASSFSGMSSYNEQFF.